This is a list of T cell receptor beta chains from one sample in a study of blood T cell repertoires in COVID-19. Profiled with immunoSEQ multiplex PCR; TCRdb holds only in-frame clones, not every one. The profile shows roughly 140,000 clones, approximately 90% of them singletons. Specimen: peripheral blood. The receptors derive from a woman in her fifties or sixties with active or convalescent COVID-19. CDR3s include the opening cysteine and the closing phenylalanine or tryptophan. A D gene is named only where the DNA matches it firmly. Part of the rows lack a size; the others show once, few, many or a class for expanded clones.

TRBV18	TRBD1	once	TRBJ2-2	TGTGCCAGCTCACCTTCAAGTCAGGGGGCTGTCGGGGAGCTGTTTTTT	CASSPSSQGAVGELFF
TRBV3-1/TRBV3-2	.	.	TRBJ2-7	TGTGCCAGCAGCCGGACCGGGGTGGAGGCTAACGAGCAGTACTTC	CASSRTGVEANEQYF
TRBV4-3	.	.	TRBJ1-1	TGCGCCAGCAGCCCCAACAGGGCCCTGAACACTGAAGCTTTCTTT	CASSPNRALNTEAFF
TRBV11-2	TRBD2	.	TRBJ2-1	TGTGCCAGCAGCTCACAAGCGGGGGGTAGGAATGAGCAGTTCTTC	CASSSQAGGRNEQFF
TRBV7-9	.	once	TRBJ1-2	TGTGCCAGCAGCTTAGTTCAGGGATATGGCTACACCTTC	CASSLVQGYGYTF
TRBV2	TRBD1	.	TRBJ2-7	TGTGCCAGCAGCTGGACAGGGGACCCCTCCTACGAGCAGTACTTC	CASSWTGDPSYEQYF
TRBV29-1	.	.	TRBJ2-3	TGCAGCGTTGAAGGGAGGACCGGGGGCACAGATACGCAGTATTTT	CSVEGRTGGTDTQYF
TRBV7-2	.	.	TRBJ2-5	TGTGCCAGCAGCTTAGACAGGGCTATCGAGACCCAGTACTTC	CASSLDRAIETQYF
TRBV6-6	.	few	TRBJ2-7	TGTGCCAGCAGCCCGCCAGGTCAGGCCCCAACCTACGAGCAGTACTTC	CASSPPGQAPTYEQYF
TRBV2	.	.	TRBJ1-1	TGTGCCAGCAGTGAACAGTTGGCGGGGAACACTGAAGCTTTCTTT	CASSEQLAGNTEAFF
TRBV5-1	TRBD2	.	TRBJ2-3	TGCGCCAGCAGCGTGGGCTCTAGCGGGAAAAGCACAGATACGCAGTATTTT	CASSVGSSGKSTDTQYF
TRBV7-2	.	.	TRBJ1-1	TGTGCCAGCAGCCTGGACAGAAACACTGAAGCTTTCTTT	CASSLDRNTEAFF
TRBV12-3/TRBV12-4	TRBD1	.	TRBJ2-5	TGTGCCAGCAGTCTTACAGGGGGGGAGACCCAGTACTTC	CASSLTGGETQYF
TRBV21-1	.	.	TRBJ1-2	TGTGCCAGCAGCAGACTAGACAACCTATATGGCTACACCTTC	CASSRLDNLYGYTF
TRBV10-3	.	.	TRBJ1-2	TGTGCCATCACCCAGGAAATTAACTATGGCTACACCTTC	CAITQEINYGYTF
TRBV2	.	.	TRBJ2-3	TGTGCCAGCTCAACTGGGGGGGATACGCAGTATTTT	CASSTGGDTQYF
TRBV23-1	TRBD1	.	TRBJ2-5	TGCGCCAGCAGTCAAATCTCCATACAGGGGGAAGATCACCAAGAGACCCAGTACTTC	CASSQISIQGEDHQETQYF
TRBV7-9	TRBD1	.	TRBJ1-1	TGTGCCAGCAGCTTAGGACAGGGTCCAACCTCACCCTTT	CASSLGQGPTSPF
TRBV7-9	TRBD1	.	TRBJ2-6	TGTGCCAGCAGACAGGGGGTAAACCCCCTGACTTTC	CASRQGVNPLTF
TRBV7-9	TRBD1	.	TRBJ1-2	TGTGCCAGCAGACCACGACAGGGATATGGCTACACCTTC	CASRPRQGYGYTF
TRBV7-2	.	.	TRBJ1-2	TGTGCCAGCAGTTTCCCCTTAAATAACTATGGCTACACCTTC	CASSFPLNNYGYTF
TRBV7-7	TRBD2	.	TRBJ2-1	TGTGCTAGCAGCAATGGACCGGGACTAGCGGGGGCTCGCAATGAGCAGTTCTTC	CASSNGPGLAGARNEQFF
TRBV5-5	TRBD1	.	TRBJ1-2	TGTGCCAGCAGCTTGGGAATGACAGGGGGTATCTATGGCTACACCTTC	CASSLGMTGGIYGYTF
TRBV15	.	.	TRBJ2-2	TGTGCCACCAGCAGAGGGCCCGACACAGGCGGCACCGGGGAGCTGTTTTTT	CATSRGPDTGGTGELFF
TRBV4-1	TRBD2	.	TRBJ2-3	TGCGCCAGCAGCCTGGGACTAGCGAGCACAGATACGCAGTATTTT	CASSLGLASTDTQYF
TRBV2	.	.	TRBJ1-1	TGTGCCAGCAAGGTGGCAGGGATGAACACTGAAGCTTTCTTT	CASKVAGMNTEAFF
TRBV5-6	TRBD1	.	TRBJ1-1	TGTGCCAGCAGCGGGACAGGGGGCACTGAAGCTTTCTTT	CASSGTGGTEAFF